Following are 9 T cell receptor beta chains from one sample sequenced in a study of neurological immune-mediated disorders. TCRdb re-called the 5' RACE reads through MiXCR, storing one row per CDR3 protein. The sample includes about 36,000 distinct CDR3 sequences, about a tenth seen only once; the top ten take approximately 6.9%. The sample taken for sequencing was PBMCs. The receptors were gathered from a woman in her twenties or thirties with HTLV-1-associated myelopathy (HAM/TSP).

The gene calls are TRBV7-9 and TRBJ2-5, with TRBD1 matching 7 bases. The CDR3 runs to 14 residues. Germline V gene data show CDR1 as SEHNR and CDR2 as FQNEAQ (reference sequence). The trim removed 5 bases at V and 5 bases at J, leaving 8 bases unmatched. In DNA form, the CDR3 reads TGTGCCAGCAGCGTGCCCCCAGGGGGTGAGACCCAGTACTTC. Residues: CASSVPPGGETQYF.

In this sample, this clonotype turned up many times. V gene TRBV20-1 combines with J gene TRBJ2-7, with D maybe TRBD1 (6 bases). This CDR3 is 12 amino acids long. Per germline, CDR1 DFQATT and CDR2 SNEGSKA (reference sequence). Trimming pared 3 bases from V and 4 bases from J, leaving 10 bases between. In DNA, the CDR3 is TGCAGTGCTAGTAACAGGGAGTACGAGCAGTACTTC. Translated: CSASNREYEQYF.

As regards this clonotype: A much larger clone differs by one base, so this may be a read error. The chain has TRBV12-3 or TRBV12-4 and TRBJ2-1; TRBD2 matches 7 bases. There are 15 residues in the CDR3. The DNA of the CDR3 is TGTGCCAGCAGTCCAACGGGGGGACCCTACAATGAGAAGTTCTTC. Encoded protein: CASSPTGGPYNEKFF.

The rearrangement joins TRBV27 to TRBJ2-7; 7 positions agree with TRBD1. Germline V gene sequence: CDR1 MNHEY, CDR2 SMNVEV (reference sequence). The CDR3 is 14 residues long. This chain's CDR3 is CVSRKTGTTYEQYF. The CDR3 nucleotides read TGTGTAAGCAGAAAGACAGGGACCACCTACGAGCAGTACTTC.

This clonotype was seen repeatedly, ten times or more. The chain couples TRBV24-1 to TRBJ1-2; weak D call: TRBD1 (6 bases). V gave up 3 bases and J gave up 5 bases, with 12 bases separating them. The CDR3 is 14 amino acids. The germline CDR1 and CDR2 sequences are KGHDR and SFDVKD. CDR3 region: CATSDPDRQYGYTF. The CDR3 bases are TGTGCCACCAGTGATCCCGACAGGCAGTATGGCTACACCTTC.

This clonotype was recorded once. A read error may account for a junction end that differs from germline. V gene TRBV5-6 combines with J gene TRBJ2-7; no definite D call. There are 13 residues in the CDR3. From germline, CDR1 is SGHDT and CDR2 YYEEEE. The CDR3 nucleotides read TGTGCCAGCAGATTGGCTGGGCCCTACGAGCAGTACTTC. Amino acids: CASRLAGPYEQYF.

This clonotype has a count of ten or more. The gene calls are TRBV20-1 and TRBJ2-7, with a possible D match to TRBD2 (5 bases). Germline V gene lookup returns CDR1 DFQATT and CDR2 SNEGSKA (reference sequence). The CDR3 contains 12 residues. Trimming left V 7 bases short and J 0 bases short, with 10 bases between. The CDR3 coding sequence is TGCAGTGTCGGGGTTACCTCCTACGAGCAGTACTTC. Protein product: CSVGVTSYEQYF.

This clonotype was found many times. The chain combines TRBV5-1 with TRBJ1-5; 10 positions match TRBD1. J lost 6 bases, V lost 0 bases, and 3 bases had no gene match. Germline CDR1 reads SGHRS; CDR2 reads YFSETQ. There are 15 residues in the CDR3. CDR3 protein: CASSLGQGAGQPQHF. The DNA of the CDR3 is TGCGCCAGCAGCTTGGGACAGGGGGCGGGTCAGCCCCAGCATTTT. Full variable domain (remainder filled in from reference TRBV5-1 and TRBJ1-5): KAGVTQTPRYLIKTRGQQVTLSCSPISGHRSVSWYQQTPGQGLQFLFEYFSETQRNKGNFPGRFSGRQFSNSRSEMNVSTLELGDSALYLCASSLGQGAGQPQHFGDGTRLSIL.

This clonotype was detected many times. This chain uses TRBV18 with TRBJ2-1; D may match TRBD1 or TRBD2 (6 bases each). Trimming pared 3 bases from V and 8 bases from J, leaving 14 bases between. Germline CDR1 is KGHSH and CDR2 is LQKENI. This CDR3 contains 14 residues. In DNA form, the CDR3 reads TGTGCCAGCTCACCGGAGGGGGGTCTCCATGAGCAGTTCTTC. Its translation: CASSPEGGLHEQFF.